This T cell receptor (beta chain) was retrieved from a study of T cell changes during pregnancy in multiple sclerosis. Profiling relied on immunoSEQ multiplex PCR, and the TCRdb table lists in-frame clones only, not all of them. The repertoire holds approximately 48,000 clones, with 94% as singletons. V shed 4 bases and J 5 bases; nucleotides not matched to a gene: 3. Germline CDR1 and CDR2: MNHEY and SMNVEV (reference sequence). The length of the CDR3 is 14 residues. The TCR sequence derives from a female donor with multiple sclerosis, enrolled in a pregnancy study. This rearrangement joins TRBV27 to TRBJ2-7; 12 bases are shared with TRBD1. This specimen was CD8+ T cells from peripheral blood mononuclear cells, taken before pregnancy. The CDR3 loop is CASSSGQGANEQYF. DNA of the CDR3: TGTGCCAGCAGTTCGGGACAGGGGGCCAACGAGCAGTACTTC.